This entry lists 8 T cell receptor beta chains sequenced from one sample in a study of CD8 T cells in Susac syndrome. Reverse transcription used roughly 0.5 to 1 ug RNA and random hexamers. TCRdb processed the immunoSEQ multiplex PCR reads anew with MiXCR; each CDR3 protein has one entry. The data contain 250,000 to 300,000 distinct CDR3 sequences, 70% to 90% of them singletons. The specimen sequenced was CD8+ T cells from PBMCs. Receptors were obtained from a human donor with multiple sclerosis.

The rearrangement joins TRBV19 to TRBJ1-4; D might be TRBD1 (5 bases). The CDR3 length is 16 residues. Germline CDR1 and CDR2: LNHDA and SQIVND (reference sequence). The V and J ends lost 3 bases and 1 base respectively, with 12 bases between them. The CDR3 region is CASSMPGSGTNEKLFF. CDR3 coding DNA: TGTGCCAGTAGTATGCCAGGGAGCGGAACTAATGAAAAACTGTTTTTT.

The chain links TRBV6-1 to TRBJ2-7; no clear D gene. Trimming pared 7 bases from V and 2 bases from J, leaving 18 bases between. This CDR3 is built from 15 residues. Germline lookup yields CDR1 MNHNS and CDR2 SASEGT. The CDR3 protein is CASTESPETTYEQYF. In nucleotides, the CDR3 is TGTGCCAGCACCGAATCACCTGAAACCACCTACGAGCAGTACTTC.

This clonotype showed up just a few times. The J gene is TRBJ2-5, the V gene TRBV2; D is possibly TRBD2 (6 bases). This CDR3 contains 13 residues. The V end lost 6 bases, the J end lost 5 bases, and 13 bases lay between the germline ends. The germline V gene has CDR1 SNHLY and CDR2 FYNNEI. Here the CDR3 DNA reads TGTGCCAGCAGACCCGGTGGGGGGGAGACCCAGTACTTC. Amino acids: CASRPGGGETQYF.

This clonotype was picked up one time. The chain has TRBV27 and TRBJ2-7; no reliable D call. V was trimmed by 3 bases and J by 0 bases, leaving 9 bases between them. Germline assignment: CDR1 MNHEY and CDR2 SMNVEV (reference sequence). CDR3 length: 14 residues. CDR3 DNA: TGTGCCAGCAGTTTCGGACCGATCTCCTACGAGCAGTACTTC. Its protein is CASSFGPISYEQYF.

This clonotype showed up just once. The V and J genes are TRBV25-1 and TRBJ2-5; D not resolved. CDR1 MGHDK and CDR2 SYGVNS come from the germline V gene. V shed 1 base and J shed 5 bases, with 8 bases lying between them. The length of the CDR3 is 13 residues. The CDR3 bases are TGTGCCAGCAGTGAATCCTGGGTTGAGACCCAGTACTTC. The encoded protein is CASSESWVETQYF.

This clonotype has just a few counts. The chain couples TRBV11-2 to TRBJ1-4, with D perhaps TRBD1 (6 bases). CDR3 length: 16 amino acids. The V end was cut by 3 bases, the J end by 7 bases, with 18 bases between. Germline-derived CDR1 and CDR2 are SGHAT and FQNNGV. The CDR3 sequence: CASSLDLDRGIEKLFF. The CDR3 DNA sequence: TGTGCCAGCAGCTTGGATTTGGACAGAGGGATTGAAAAACTGTTTTTT.

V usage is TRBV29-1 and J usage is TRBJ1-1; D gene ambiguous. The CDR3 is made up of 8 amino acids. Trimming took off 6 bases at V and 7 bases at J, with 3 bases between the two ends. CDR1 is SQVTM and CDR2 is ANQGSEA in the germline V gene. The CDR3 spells CSVNEAFF. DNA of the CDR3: TGCAGCGTCAATGAAGCTTTCTTT.

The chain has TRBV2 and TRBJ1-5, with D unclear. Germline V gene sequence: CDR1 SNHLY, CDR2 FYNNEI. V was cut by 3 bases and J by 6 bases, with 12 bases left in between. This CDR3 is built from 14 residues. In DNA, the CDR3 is TGTGCCAGCAGTGATCTCTGGGTAGCTCAGCCCCAGCATTTT. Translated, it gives CASSDLWVAQPQHF.